The 26 T cell receptor beta chains in this list originate from one sample, sequenced in a study of shared clonotypes between healthy human individuals. The assay was immunoSEQ multiplex PCR, and TCRdb's table has in-frame clones only and misses some. The table records 2 million to 2.5 million clones, 85% to 95% of them present only once. The sequencing input was naive CD4+ T cells from PBMCs. Subset meaning: CD45RA+ positively selected. These receptors all stem from a man aged 18 to 35 in good health. Some clones in this sample may be carry-over from other donors' samples.

The J gene is TRBJ2-5, the V gene TRBV11-2, with TRBD2 identical over 7 bases. The germline V gene encodes CDR1 SGHAT and CDR2 FQNNGV. The ends lost 5 bases at V and 5 bases at J; junction bases unmatched: 8. The CDR3 spans 14 residues. As DNA, the CDR3 is TGTGCCAGCAGCCAGCGGGGCAGTATCGAGACCCAGTACTTC. It yields the protein CASSQRGSIETQYF.

Note on this clone: The sample contains more than one DNA sequence encoding this CDR3. This sequence joins TRBV5-1 and TRBJ2-2; D might be TRBD2 (5 bases). CDR1 SGHRS and CDR2 YFSETQ come from the germline V gene. This CDR3 is built from 14 residues. Deletions cut 0 bases from V and 4 bases from J, with 7 bases between. CDR3 DNA sequence: TGCGCCAGCAGCTTGGCCGGGGTCACCGGGGAGCTGTTTTTT. Residues: CASSLAGVTGELFF.

J is TRBJ2-1 and V is TRBV7-3; D might be TRBD1 or TRBD2, each matching 5 bases. CDR1 and CDR2 from the germline V gene are SGHTA and FQGTGA. V was cut by 5 bases and J by 7 bases, with 15 bases left in between. This CDR3 contains 14 residues. This CDR3 is CASSAGAKGNEQFF. The CDR3 DNA follows: TGTGCCAGCAGCGCCGGGGCGAAAGGGAATGAGCAGTTCTTC.

Worth noting for this clone: Likely a read error: the CDR3 ends without its conserved phenylalanine or tryptophan. The limits of the CDR3 on the DNA are not certain, so only TCRdb's listed CDR3 is given. The rearrangement joins TRBV28 to TRBJ2-7; TRBD2 was called by the table and not checked on the DNA. The CDR3 is made up of 13 amino acids, end residues included. Germline CDR1 MDHEN, CDR2 SYDVKM. CDR3 sequence: CASSLSSAGGEVL.

Turning to this clone: This CDR3 is also generated by other DNA sequences in the sample. V is TRBV5-1 and J is TRBJ2-7; possible D gene TRBD2, 5 bases. The CDR3 is 13 amino acids. V shed 0 bases and J shed 3 bases, with 7 bases lying between them. Germline assignment: CDR1 SGHRS and CDR2 YFSETQ. CDR3 amino acids: CASSLVGDYEQYF. CDR3 nucleotides: TGCGCCAGCAGCTTGGTCGGGGACTACGAGCAGTACTTC.

This clone was recorded once. The rearrangement links TRBV7-9 to TRBJ2-4, with D perhaps TRBD1 or TRBD2 (6 bases each). The CDR3 consists of 15 residues. The V gene lost 3 bases and the J gene lost 7 bases, with 16 bases spanning the gap. Germline V gene sequence: CDR1 SEHNR, CDR2 FQNEAQ (reference sequence). In DNA, the CDR3 is TGTGCCAGCAGCTTTATCGGGCGGAGGGGGAACATTCAGTACTTC. Its protein is CASSFIGRRGNIQYF.

The chain links TRBV7-3 to TRBJ2-1; 7 bases agree with TRBD2. CDR1 and CDR2 from the germline V gene are SGHTA and FQGTGA. Losses at the gene ends were 5 bases for V and 2 bases for J; bases not matched to a gene: 6. The CDR3 has 15 amino acids. The CDR3 here is CASSPAGRAYNEQFF. The DNA for the CDR3 is TGTGCCAGCAGCCCCGCAGGGAGGGCCTACAATGAGCAGTTCTTC.

V gene TRBV10-3 combines with J gene TRBJ1-2; D is possibly TRBD1 (5 bases). The CDR3 length is 14 residues. CDR1 is ENHRY and CDR2 is SYGVKD in the germline V gene. V dropped 6 bases and J dropped 3 bases, with 14 bases sitting between them. The CDR3 is CAIRRGSGDYGYTF. The CDR3 nucleotides read TGTGCCATCAGGAGGGGTTCGGGTGACTATGGCTACACCTTC.

The V gene is TRBV5-8, the J gene TRBJ2-7; unclear D gene. The CDR3 runs to 11 residues. Germline lookup yields CDR1 SGHTS and CDR2 YDEGEE. The V and J ends lost 2 bases and 5 bases respectively, with 5 bases between them. Written as DNA, the CDR3 is TGTGCCAGCAGCTTCTTCAACGAGCAGTACTTC. Its translation is CASSFFNEQYF.

V is TRBV10-3 and J is TRBJ1-5, with D unresolved. Germline CDR1 reads ENHRY; CDR2 reads SYGVKD. The CDR3 runs 13 residues. Trimming took 0 bases from V and 5 from J, leaving 5 bases between them. The CDR3 region is CAISESPDQPQHF. CDR3 sequence (DNA): TGTGCCATCAGTGAGTCCCCCGATCAGCCCCAGCATTTT.

Turning to this clone: The same CDR3 is also encoded by other DNA sequences in this sample. CDR3 nucleotide sequence: TGCGCCAGCAGCCTAGACGGGAAGAACACTGAAGCTTTCTTT. Translating gives CASSLDGKNTEAFF. The chain couples TRBV5-1 to TRBJ1-1; D call uncertain. The CDR3 sequence is 14 residues long. Germline values: CDR1 SGHRS, CDR2 YFSETQ. V was clipped by 4 bases and J by 1 base, with 11 bases between them.

Points on this clone: Other DNA sequences of this sample code for an identical CDR3. The chain links TRBV6-5 to TRBJ2-7; D unclear. CDR1 is MNHEY and CDR2 is SVGAGI in the germline V gene. The germline V and J ends were trimmed by 2 bases and 2 bases, with 7 bases remaining between them. The CDR3 loop spans 13 amino acids. DNA of the CDR3: TGTGCCAGCAGTTACAGCCTGACCTACGAGCAGTACTTC. Encoded protein: CASSYSLTYEQYF.

The chain links TRBV18 to TRBJ2-1; D call uncertain. V shed 3 bases and J shed 2 bases, with 8 bases lying between them. This CDR3 spans 14 amino acids. From germline, CDR1 is KGHSH and CDR2 LQKENI. The CDR3 spells CASSPGPTYNEQFF. CDR3 in DNA: TGTGCCAGCTCACCGGGTCCCACCTACAATGAGCAGTTCTTC.

V gene TRBV6-6 combines with J gene TRBJ1-2, with TRBD1 matching over 7 bases. Germline V lookup: CDR1 MNHNY, CDR2 SVGAGI (reference sequence). Germline trimming cut 4 bases from V and 4 bases from J; bases unmatched to any gene: 6. This CDR3 is built from 14 residues. In DNA form, the CDR3 reads TGTGCCAGCAGTTCCCCAACAGGGGTCTATGGCTACACCTTC. Residues: CASSSPTGVYGYTF.

This sequence joins TRBV7-2 and TRBJ2-1, with TRBD1 matching 11 bases. The CDR3 has 17 amino acids. V was clipped by 3 bases and J by 3 bases; unmatched bases: 7. Germline CDR1 SGHTA, CDR2 FQGNSA. The CDR3 spells CASSLYAGTGGYNEQFF. CDR3 in DNA: TGTGCCAGCAGCTTGTACGCCGGGACAGGGGGCTACAATGAGCAGTTCTTC.

The chain uses TRBV12-5 and TRBJ2-5; no reliable D call. V lost 0 bases, J lost 4 bases, and 9 bases lay in between. Germline CDR1 LGHNT, CDR2 FRNRAP. The CDR3 loop spans 14 amino acids. CDR3 in amino acids: CASGLVVMGETQYF. The CDR3 DNA follows: TGTGCTAGTGGTTTGGTAGTTATGGGAGAGACCCAGTACTTC.

The genes are TRBV4-3 and TRBJ2-3; tentatively, D is TRBD1 (7 bases). The V end was cut by 1 base, the J end by 3 bases, with 14 bases between. This CDR3 contains 16 residues. The germline gives CDR1 LGHNA, CDR2 YSLEER. Written as DNA, the CDR3 is TGCGCCAGCAGCCAAGCCCCGACAGGGAGGACAGATACGCAGTATTTT. Protein: CASSQAPTGRTDTQYF.

The V and J genes are TRBV28 and TRBJ2-7, with a tentative D call TRBD2 (6 bases). Per the germline V gene, CDR1 is MDHEN and CDR2 is SYDVKM. The CDR3 is made up of 14 amino acids. Trimming shortened V by 7 bases and J by 2 bases, and 15 bases separated the two germline ends. The CDR3 DNA is TGTGCCAGCAATCCAATCGCGGGGCCCTACGAGCAGTACTTC. This encodes CASNPIAGPYEQYF.

The chain recombines TRBV6-1 with TRBJ2-3; D gene ambiguous. CDR1 is MNHNS and CDR2 is SASEGT in the germline V gene. V lost 1 base and J 3 bases, leaving 5 bases between the germline ends. There are 13 residues in the CDR3. The CDR3 here is CASSEVLTDTQYF. In DNA form, the CDR3 reads TGTGCCAGCAGTGAAGTTTTGACAGATACGCAGTATTTT.

The V and J genes are TRBV19 and TRBJ1-1, with D hard to call. The ends were cut back, 6 bases at V and 3 bases at J, with 14 bases in the middle. Germline V lookup: CDR1 LNHDA, CDR2 SQIVND (reference sequence). The CDR3 runs 14 residues. CDR3 bases: TGTGCCAGTAGGGTAGGGAGCGTGGACACTGAAGCTTTCTTT. This gives the protein CASRVGSVDTEAFF.

The V call is TRBV28, the J call TRBJ1-1; no definite D call. CDR1 MDHEN and CDR2 SYDVKM come from the germline V gene. The CDR3 is 15 residues long. V lost 4 bases to trimming and J lost 0 bases, with 12 bases between them. The CDR3 loop is CASSYQYTMNTEAFF. CDR3 nucleotide sequence: TGTGCCAGCAGTTACCAATACACCATGAACACTGAAGCTTTCTTT.

V usage is TRBV27 and J usage is TRBJ1-4; D may be TRBD1 (6 bases). The CDR3 is 14 amino acids. The germline V gene has CDR1 MNHEY and CDR2 SMNVEV (reference sequence). The germline V and J ends were trimmed by 2 bases and 8 bases, with 12 bases remaining between them. CDR3 region: CASSLQQGGEKLFF. The DNA for the CDR3 is TGTGCCAGCAGTTTACAACAGGGCGGCGAAAAACTGTTTTTT.

The DNA for the CDR3 is TGTGCCAGCAGTGACAGGGGCTACAATGAGCAGTTCTTC. This sequence encodes CASSDRGYNEQFF. V gene TRBV6-4 combines with J gene TRBJ2-1; tentative D call: TRBD1 (5 bases). Germline values: CDR1 MRHNA, CDR2 SNTAGT. Deletions cut 2 bases from V and 3 bases from J, with 5 bases between. The CDR3 extends over 13 amino acids.

The chain couples TRBV5-4 to TRBJ1-2; D is unclear. The CDR3 consists of 13 residues. Germline loops: CDR1 SGHNT, CDR2 YYREEE (reference sequence). V lost 0 bases and J 1 base, leaving 4 bases between the germline ends. CDR3 DNA: TGTGCCAGCAGCTTGGAGGATAACTATGGCTACACCTTC. This translates into CASSLEDNYGYTF.

V usage is TRBV10-3 and J usage is TRBJ1-3, with D possibly being TRBD1 (5 bases). The CDR3 is 16 residues long. Trimming left V 2 bases short and J 0 bases short, with 11 bases between. From germline, CDR1 is ENHRY and CDR2 SYGVKD. CDR3 protein: CAISETGTTSGNTIYF. CDR3 sequence (DNA): TGTGCCATCAGTGAGACCGGGACGACCTCTGGAAACACCATATATTTT.

This chain links TRBV19 with TRBJ2-7, with D perhaps TRBD1 (6 bases). CDR1 and CDR2 from the germline V gene are LNHDA and SQIVND (reference sequence). Trimming cost V 6 bases and J 4 bases, with 19 bases left between them. There are 15 residues in the CDR3. CDR3 nucleotide sequence: TGTGCCAGTAGGGCACAGGGAAAGTCCTCTTACGAGCAGTACTTC. It specifies CASRAQGKSSYEQYF. Based on the CDR3 plus reference TRBV19 and TRBJ2-7, the full variable domain is DGGITQSPKYLFRKEGQNVTLSCEQNLNHDAMYWYRQDPGQGLRLIYYSQIVNDFQKGDIAEGYSVSREKKESFPLTVTSAQKNPTAFYLCASRAQGKSSYEQYFGPGTRLTVT.